This T cell receptor (beta chain) was identified in a study of T cell responses to AZD1222 COVID-19 vaccine. Data came from immunoSEQ multiplex PCR; TCRdb stores just in-frame clones and leaves some out. The sample gives about 100,000 clones, 70% to 90% of which show up once; roughly 2.8% is in the top ten. In germline, CDR1 is SNHLY, CDR2 FYNNEI. The CDR3 extends over 12 amino acids. The V segment lost 6 bases and the J segment 9 bases; nucleotides outside the gene matches: 6. The TCR originated in an adult in good health. The chain employs TRBV2 and TRBJ2-5; 8 bases fit TRBD2. The sequenced sample was peripheral blood, obtained on day 0 of AZD1222 vaccination. The CDR3 DNA reads as TGTGCCAGCAGACCGGGACTAGGGGCCCAGTACTTC. Translating gives CASRPGLGAQYF.